The 23 T cell receptor beta chains in this list originate from one sample, sequenced in a study of T cell changes during pregnancy in multiple sclerosis. The repertoire was sequenced with immunoSEQ multiplex PCR; TCRdb's copy has only in-frame clones and lacks some. The sample records around 80,000 clones, around 94% being singletons. Source: peripheral blood, taken in the second trimester of pregnancy. The source is a female donor in good health, enrolled as a control in a pregnancy study.

The rearrangement links TRBV7-2 to TRBJ2-3; the match to TRBD2 covers 8 bases. The CDR3 extends over 17 amino acids. CDR1 and CDR2 (germline): SGHTA, FQGNSA. V was pared by 2 bases and J by 5 bases, with 12 bases of the junction left unmatched. CDR3 coding DNA: TGTGCCAGCAGCTTACTCCCAGCGGGAGTCCTTGGAGATACGCAGTATTTT. Residues: CASSLLPAGVLGDTQYF.

The genes are TRBV19 and TRBJ2-1; possible D gene TRBD2, 5 bases. The V and J ends lost 3 bases and 8 bases respectively, with 14 bases between them. In germline, CDR1 is LNHDA, CDR2 SQIVND (reference sequence). The CDR3 has 14 residues. CDR3 nucleotides: TGTGCCAGTAGTATCCTGACTAAGAGGGATGAGCAGTTCTTC. Its translation is CASSILTKRDEQFF.

The rearrangement joins TRBV27 to TRBJ2-5; 13 bases are a match to TRBD2. V lost 5 bases, J lost 5 bases, and 8 bases stayed unmatched. This CDR3 region has 16 residues. Germline-derived CDR1 and CDR2 are MNHEY and SMNVEV (reference sequence). CDR3 in DNA: TGTGCCAGCAGTCCCCTAGGACTAGCGGGAGTGGAGACCCAGTACTTC. This sequence encodes CASSPLGLAGVETQYF.

This clone occurred once. This chain connects TRBV19 to TRBJ1-1, with TRBD1 matching over 9 bases. CDR3 length equals 13 residues. Germline CDR1 and CDR2: LNHDA and SQIVND (reference sequence). V gave up 6 bases and J gave up 5 bases; unmatched junction bases: 4. In nucleotides, the CDR3 is TGTGCCAGTAGACGGGACAGGGAGACTGAAGCTTTCTTT. Amino acids: CASRRDRETEAFF.

The chain joins TRBV29-1 to TRBJ1-5; TRBD1 might be the D (6 bases). Trimming removed 4 bases at V and 9 bases at J, with 13 bases between. Germline CDR1 reads SQVTM; CDR2 reads ANQGSEA. This CDR3 is 12 amino acids long. The CDR3 sequence: CSVVTGPGPQHF. The CDR3 DNA sequence: TGCAGCGTTGTCACAGGGCCAGGGCCCCAGCATTTT.

The J gene is TRBJ2-5, the V gene TRBV5-1; TRBD1 matches at 8 bases. The CDR3 is 16 amino acids. Trimming took 3 bases from V and 5 from J; bases not matched to a gene: 12. Germline V CDR1 and CDR2: SGHRS, YFSETQ. The CDR3 sequence: CASSWKTGEVAETQYF. In DNA, the CDR3 is TGCGCCAGCAGCTGGAAGACAGGGGAGGTCGCGGAGACCCAGTACTTC.

In this sample, this clone turned up a few times. This chain links TRBV2 with TRBJ2-7, with D possibly matching TRBD1 (5 bases). Trimming took 3 bases from V and 5 from J, leaving 11 bases between them. CDR3 length equals 13 residues. Germline CDR1 reads SNHLY; CDR2 reads FYNNEI. CDR3 region: CASSDGQGDEQYF. CDR3 in DNA: TGTGCCAGCAGTGATGGGCAGGGCGACGAGCAGTACTTC.

This sequence joins TRBV5-1 and TRBJ2-2; 7 bases match TRBD2. The ends lost 3 bases at V and 4 bases at J; junction bases unmatched: 9. Germline CDR1 and CDR2: SGHRS and YFSETQ. This CDR3 has 16 amino acids. The CDR3 region has the DNA TGCGCCAGCAGCTCGACTAGCCTGGGGAGCACCGGGGAGCTGTTTTTT. It codes for CASSSTSLGSTGELFF.

V and J are TRBV6-6 and TRBJ2-2; a possible D gene is TRBD2 (5 bases). Germline values: CDR1 MNHNY, CDR2 SVGAGI (reference sequence). CDR3 length: 15 residues. Between the trimmed V and J ends, which lost 6 bases and 0 bases, there was a span of 11 bases. CDR3 protein: CASRSSGANTGELFF. The DNA for the CDR3 is TGTGCCAGCAGATCCAGCGGAGCGAACACCGGGGAGCTGTTTTTT.

This rearrangement joins TRBV6-5 to TRBJ1-2, with 7 bases that match TRBD1. Losses at the gene ends were 5 bases for V and 5 bases for J; bases not matched to a gene: 2. The CDR3 covers 12 residues. Germline V CDR1 and CDR2: MNHEY, SVGAGI. This CDR3 reads CASSRQGYGYTF. The CDR3 DNA reads as TGTGCCAGCAGTAGACAGGGTTATGGCTACACCTTC.

Points on this clone: The junction does not match germline at one end; this may be a read error. The sample holds other DNA sequences that translate to the same CDR3. The V and J genes are TRBV5-1 and TRBJ2-7, with 8 bases fitting TRBD2. The CDR3 spans 14 residues. In germline, CDR1 is SGHRS, CDR2 YFSETQ. The CDR3 spells CASSYGRDPYEQYF. CDR3 nucleotides: TGCGCCAGTAGCTACGGGAGGGACCCCTACGAGCAGTACTTC. Full variable domain (missing parts from reference TRBV5-1 and TRBJ2-7): KAGVTQTPRYLIKTRGQQVTLSCSPISGHRSVSWYQQTPGQGLQFLFEYFSETQRNKGNFPGRFSGRQFSNSRSEMNVSTLELGDSALYLCASSYGRDPYEQYFGPGTRLTVT.

The chain uses TRBV5-1 and TRBJ2-3; 7 bases agree with TRBD1. This CDR3 is 14 amino acids long. Germline V gene sequence: CDR1 SGHRS, CDR2 YFSETQ. The J segment lost 4 bases and the V segment lost 3 bases, leaving 5 bases of the junction unmatched. CDR3 in amino acids: CASSWTQGPDTQYF. The CDR3, as DNA: TGCGCCAGCAGCTGGACACAGGGGCCAGATACGCAGTATTTT. Combining the CDR3 with reference TRBV5-1 and TRBJ2-3 gives the whole variable domain KAGVTQTPRYLIKTRGQQVTLSCSPISGHRSVSWYQQTPGQGLQFLFEYFSETQRNKGNFPGRFSGRQFSNSRSEMNVSTLELGDSALYLCASSWTQGPDTQYFGPGTRLTVL.

The chain couples TRBV5-1 to TRBJ1-2, with a tentative D call TRBD1 (6 bases). This CDR3 has 16 residues. Trimming left V 3 bases short and J 3 bases short, with 18 bases between. Germline assignment: CDR1 SGHRS and CDR2 YFSETQ. CDR3 sequence reads: CASSSTGSSYDYGYTF. The CDR3 bases are TGCGCCAGCAGCTCAACAGGGTCCAGTTATGACTATGGCTACACCTTC.

The chain has TRBV5-6 and TRBJ2-7, with 7 bases aligning to TRBD2. The CDR3 length is 13 residues. The V gene end was trimmed by 5 bases and the J gene end by 3 bases; junction bases not matched to a gene: 5. The germline gives CDR1 SGHDT, CDR2 YYEEEE. CDR3 nucleotides: TGTGCCAGCAGAGCGGGAACCGACTACGAGCAGTACTTC. Translating gives CASRAGTDYEQYF. Combining the CDR3 with reference TRBV5-6 and TRBJ2-7 gives the whole variable domain DAGVTQSPTHLIKTRGQQVTLRCSPKSGHDTVSWYQQALGQGPQFIFQYYEEEERQRGNFPDRFSGHQFPNYSSELNVNALLLGDSALYLCASRAGTDYEQYFGPGTRLTVT.

The V call is TRBV5-1, the J call TRBJ2-7; D is perhaps TRBD1 (6 bases). V lost 0 bases to trimming and J lost 2 bases, with 12 bases between them. From germline, CDR1 is SGHRS and CDR2 YFSETQ. The CDR3 spans 15 residues. The CDR3 nucleotides are TGCGCCAGCAGCTTGGCGCCAGGGGATACCTACGAGCAGTACTTC. It codes for CASSLAPGDTYEQYF.

The chain uses TRBV5-1 and TRBJ2-5; D is uncertain. The CDR3 consists of 12 residues. Germline V gene sequence: CDR1 SGHRS, CDR2 YFSETQ. V was trimmed by 8 bases and J by 7 bases, leaving 15 bases between them. The CDR3 nucleotides are TGCGCCAGGGTCCTTGGTCGGGTGACCCAGTACTTC. It is translated as CARVLGRVTQYF.

The CDR3 here is CASSLGAGGSYNEQFF. The CDR3, as DNA: TGTGCCAGCAGTTTGGGGGCGGGAGGATCCTACAATGAGCAGTTCTTC. The chain uses TRBV28 and TRBJ2-1, with 8 bases that match TRBD2. Looked up from germline, CDR1 is MDHEN and CDR2 is SYDVKM. Losses at the gene ends were 3 bases for V and 1 base for J; bases not matched to a gene: 5. This CDR3 is 16 amino acids long.

The CDR3 DNA reads TGTGCCAGCAGCCATGAGCTCCGGGTGAACTATGGCTACACCTTC. Translating it yields CASSHELRVNYGYTF. The chain joins TRBV7-8 to TRBJ1-2; D gene ambiguous. V was clipped by 5 bases and J by 2 bases, with 15 bases between them. CDR1 SGHVS and CDR2 FQNEAQ come from the germline V gene. The CDR3 has 15 amino acids.

V and J are TRBV5-1 and TRBJ1-1, with 8 bases matching TRBD1. The trim removed 0 bases at V and 4 bases at J, leaving 5 bases unmatched. There are 15 residues in the CDR3. Germline V gene sequence: CDR1 SGHRS, CDR2 YFSETQ. CDR3 region: CASSLAKQGGTEAFF. The CDR3 DNA is TGCGCCAGCAGCTTGGCCAAACAGGGGGGCACTGAAGCTTTCTTT.

This clone has just one count. V and J are TRBV5-4 and TRBJ2-1; tentatively, D is TRBD1 (5 bases). The CDR3 is 15 residues long. Germline V lookup: CDR1 SGHNT, CDR2 YYREEE (reference sequence). Trimming cost V 0 bases and J 2 bases, with 9 bases left between them. The CDR3 spells CASSLGQGTYNEQFF. The DNA of the CDR3 is TGTGCCAGCAGCTTGGGGCAGGGAACCTACAATGAGCAGTTCTTC.

The chain is built from TRBV5-1 and TRBJ2-7; TRBD1 matches 7 bases. This CDR3 is 18 amino acids long. Germline V gene data show CDR1 as SGHRS and CDR2 as YFSETQ. V shed 0 bases, J shed 4 bases, and the junction held 16 bases outside the gene matches. This chain's CDR3 is CASSLDWGTGAENYEQYF. The CDR3 bases are TGCGCCAGCAGCTTGGATTGGGGAACAGGGGCTGAAAATTACGAGCAGTACTTC.

This rearrangement joins TRBV18 to TRBJ1-2; 10 bases align to TRBD1. The V and J ends lost 6 bases and 3 bases, in that order; junction bases with no gene match: 1. The length of the CDR3 is 13 residues. Germline CDR1 reads KGHSH; CDR2 reads LQKENI. The CDR3 is CASSGTGDYGYTF. The CDR3 region has the DNA TGTGCCAGCTCCGGGACAGGGGACTATGGCTACACCTTC.

The genes are TRBV7-8 and TRBJ2-2, with 7 bases fitting TRBD1. This CDR3 has 15 amino acids. Germline CDR1 SGHVS, CDR2 FQNEAQ. With 5 bases clipped from V and 4 bases from J, the junction kept 7 bases outside the gene matches. The CDR3 sequence: CASSARDRSTGELFF. Here the CDR3 DNA reads TGTGCCAGCAGCGCACGGGACAGATCCACCGGGGAGCTGTTTTTT. Using reference TRBV7-8 and TRBJ2-2 for the parts outside the CDR3, the full variable domain is GAGVSQSPRYKVAKRGQDVALRCDPISGHVSLFWYQQALGQGPEFLTYFQNEAQLDKSGLPSDRFFAERPEGSVSTLKIQRTQQEDSAVYLCASSARDRSTGELFFGEGSRLTVL.